A selection of T cell receptor beta chains follows, all from one sample in a study of cytomegalovirus exposure and HLA in healthy donors. Produced via immunoSEQ multiplex PCR; TCRdb's table is partial and in-frame only. This table holds around 170,000 clones, about four fifths found once. The sequenced sample consisted of PBMCs. All receptors derive from a woman in her 50s in good health and CMV-seropositive. The CDR3 runs from the conserved cysteine through the conserved F or W. A D gene is named only where the DNA matches it firmly. Clone size is shown for a subset of rows, as once, few, many or a class of expanded clone.

v_call	clone_size	j_call	d_call	cdr3_aa	cdr3_nt
TRBV4-1	-	TRBJ2-5	-	CASSPLRGGQETQYF	TGCGCCAGCAGCCCACTTAGGGGGGGGCAAGAGACCCAGTACTTC
TRBV6-6	once	TRBJ1-6	-	CASSYSWRLATPLHF	TGTGCCAGCAGTTACTCTTGGCGGCTTGCGACACCCCTCCACTTT
TRBV9	-	TRBJ2-5	-	CASSVYGGEGETQYF	TGTGCCAGCAGCGTTTATGGAGGGGAAGGGGAGACCCAGTACTTC
TRBV27	-	TRBJ2-1	-	CASTLVSGNEQFF	TGTGCCAGCACTTTAGTCTCGGGCAATGAGCAGTTCTTC
TRBV7-8	-	TRBJ2-1	-	CATLIGLAGALSSYNEQFF	TGTGCCACCCTGATAGGACTGGCGGGGGCCCTGAGCTCCTACAATGAGCAGTTCTTC
TRBV2	-	TRBJ2-7	TRBD1	CTSSELGQGIQYF	TGTACCAGCAGTGAACTCGGACAGGGGATACAGTACTTC
TRBV30	once	TRBJ2-3	TRBD2	CAFQRGGYTQYF	TGTGCCTTCCAGCGGGGGGGTTATACGCAGTATTTT
TRBV5-1	-	TRBJ2-2	-	CASSLGTVIEHRGAVF	TGCGCCAGCAGCTTGGGAACGGTCATAGAACACCGGGGAGCTGTTTTT
TRBV19	-	TRBJ2-7	-	CASSMSASSYEQYF	TGTGCCAGTAGTATGAGTGCTAGCTCCTACGAGCAGTACTTC
TRBV7-3	-	TRBJ2-5	TRBD2	CASSLSSGGETQYF	TGTGCCAGCAGCTTATCTAGCGGGGGTGAGACCCAGTACTTC
TRBV18	-	TRBJ2-1	TRBD2	CASSPPEAASGGNEQFF	TGTGCCAGCTCACCACCGGAGGCTGCTAGCGGGGGAAATGAGCAGTTCTTC
TRBV5-1	-	TRBJ2-1	-	CASSLTQVPYNEQFF	TGCGCCAGCAGCTTGACCCAGGTCCCCTACAATGAGCAGTTCTTC
TRBV6-1	-	TRBJ1-6	TRBD1	CASSLTGRDSPLHF	TGTGCCAGCAGTTTGACAGGGCGGGATTCACCCCTCCACTTT
TRBV30	-	TRBJ2-7	-	CAWRFAVSSYEQYF	TGTGCCTGGCGGTTTGCGGTTAGCTCCTACGAGCAGTACTTC
TRBV7-2	-	TRBJ2-5	-	CASSSTRETQYF	TGTGCCAGCAGCTCCACCCGGGAGACCCAGTACTTC
TRBV28	-	TRBJ1-4	TRBD1	CASSLPRQGTTNEKLFF	TGTGCCAGCAGTTTACCACGACAGGGTACAACTAATGAAAAACTGTTTTTT
TRBV28	-	TRBJ1-2	TRBD1	CASSTLDRGLDYGYTF	TGTGCCAGCAGCACCCTCGACAGGGGGCTAGACTATGGCTACACCTTC
TRBV7-9	-	TRBJ2-3	-	CASSLLPDTQYF	TGTGCCAGCAGCTTACTTCCAGATACGCAGTATTTT
TRBV4-1	once	TRBJ2-3	TRBD2	CASSQVGGADTQYF	TGCGCCAGCAGCCAAGTTGGGGGGGCAGATACGCAGTATTTT
TRBV12-5	-	TRBJ1-5	-	CASGPEGGNQPQHF	TGTGCTAGTGGTCCTGAAGGGGGCAATCAGCCCCAGCATTTT
TRBV7-8	-	TRBJ2-1	-	CATGRGESYNEQFF	TGTGCTACGGGGAGGGGGGAGTCCTACAATGAGCAGTTCTTC
TRBV29-1	-	TRBJ1-1	-	CSGGSPNTEAFF	TGCAGCGGAGGAAGTCCCAACACTGAAGCTTTCTTT
TRBV10-3	-	TRBJ1-2	TRBD1	CAISENRGDGYTF	TGTGCCATCAGTGAAAACAGGGGCGATGGCTACACCTTC
TRBV6-1	-	TRBJ2-7	-	CASSISVTYEQYF	TGTGCCAGCAGTATCAGTGTTACCTACGAGCAGTACTTC
TRBV7-8	-	TRBJ1-5	-	CASSFEQGPNQPQHF	TGTGCCAGCAGCTTCGAACAGGGCCCCAATCAGCCCCAGCATTTT